This paragraph reports one T cell receptor beta chain. No antigen is known for it. This sample is drawn from a study of identifying expanded T cells in peripheral blood. The V gene lost 5 bases and the J gene lost 7 bases, with 14 bases spanning the gap. This CDR3 contains 13 residues. Germline-derived CDR1 and CDR2 are SGHTA and FQGNSA. During the collection period, no donor immune events like infections were recorded. General study points: Approximately two-week clone count variance significantly increased as total template count grew. Differentially abundant clones: about 1.2 between replicates, just under 17 at 2 to 3 weeks, approximately 19 at four.

Assay used: immunoSEQ multiplex PCR; TCRdb lists only in-frame clones, some missing. The data contain fewer than 85,000 clones, around nine tenths of them singletons. The chain is built from TRBV7-2 and TRBJ2-5; D call uncertain. The source of this sequence is a person aged 18 to 70 in good health. Input material: blood. The CDR3 protein is CASSTPLGGTQYF. CDR3 coding DNA: TGTGCCAGCAGCACCCCCTTGGGTGGGACCCAGTACTTC. The complete variable domain, with remaining parts taken from reference TRBV7-2 and TRBJ2-5, reads GAGVSQSPSNKVTEKGKDVELRCDPISGHTALYWYRQSLGQGLEFLIYFQGNSAPDKSGLPSDRFSAERTGGSVSTLTIQRTQQEDSAVYLCASSTPLGGTQYFGPGTRLLVL.